This TCR beta chain was recorded in a study of cytomegalovirus exposure and HLA in healthy donors. Study-level findings and limits: As immune exposure information, only CMV serostatus was available.

The PCR had 60 Vbeta and 13 Jbeta primers. The table came from immunoSEQ multiplex PCR; TCRdb's copy has only in-frame clones and leaves some out. In the table there are 150,000 to 200,000 clones, 80% to 90% of which are singletons. CDR3 size: 15 residues. The V and J ends lost 3 bases and 10 bases respectively, with 21 bases between them. CDR1 and CDR2 from the germline V gene are SNHLY and FYNNEI. Note on this clone: The antigen is unknown.

The source of this sequence is a man in his late teens or twenties in good health and CMV-seropositive. The sample consisted of PBMCs. The gene calls are TRBV2 and TRBJ2-5; D may be TRBD1 (5 bases). The CDR3: CASSDARADTADQYF. The CDR3 nucleotides are TGTGCCAGCAGTGACGCCAGGGCCGACACCGCAGACCAGTACTTC.